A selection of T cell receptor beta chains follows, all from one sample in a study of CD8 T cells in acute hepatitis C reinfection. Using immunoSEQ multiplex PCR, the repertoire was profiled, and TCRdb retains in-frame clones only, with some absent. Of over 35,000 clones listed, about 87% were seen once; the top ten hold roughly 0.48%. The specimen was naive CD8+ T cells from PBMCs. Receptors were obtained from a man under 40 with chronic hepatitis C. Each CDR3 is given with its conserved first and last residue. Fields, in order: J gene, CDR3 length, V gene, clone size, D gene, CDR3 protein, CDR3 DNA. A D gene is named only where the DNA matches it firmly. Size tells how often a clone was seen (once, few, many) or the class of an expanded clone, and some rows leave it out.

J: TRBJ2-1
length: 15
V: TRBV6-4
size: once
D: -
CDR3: CASSEWPTSYNEQFF
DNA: TGTGCCAGCAGTGAGTGGCCGACCTCCTACAATGAGCAGTTCTTC

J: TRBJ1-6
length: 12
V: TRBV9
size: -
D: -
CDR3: CASSVPPAPLHF
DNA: TGTGCCAGCAGCGTACCCCCCGCACCCCTCCACTTT

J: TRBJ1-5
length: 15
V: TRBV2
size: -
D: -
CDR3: CASSVGRGYNQPQHF
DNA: TGTGCCAGCAGTGTGGGGCGGGGGTATAATCAGCCCCAGCATTTT

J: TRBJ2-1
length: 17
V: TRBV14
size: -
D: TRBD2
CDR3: CASSWLAGGDLYNEQFF
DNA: TGTGCCAGCAGTTGGCTAGCGGGGGGGGACTTGTACAATGAGCAGTTCTTC

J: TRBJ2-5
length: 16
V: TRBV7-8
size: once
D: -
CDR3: CASSLDPDSPQETQYF
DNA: TGTGCCAGCAGCTTAGACCCTGACAGCCCACAAGAGACCCAGTACTTC

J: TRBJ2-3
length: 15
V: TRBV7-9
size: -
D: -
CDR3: CASSKEGVGTDTQYF
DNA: TGTGCCAGCAGCAAAGAGGGGGTGGGCACAGATACGCAGTATTTT

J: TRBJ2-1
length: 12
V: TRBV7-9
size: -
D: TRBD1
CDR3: CASSQGTDEQFF
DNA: TGTGCCAGCAGCCAAGGGACAGATGAGCAGTTCTTC

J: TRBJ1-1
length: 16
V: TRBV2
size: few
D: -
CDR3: CASSETGLGLYTEAFF
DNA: TGTGCCAGCAGTGAGACCGGGCTGGGTTTGTACACTGAAGCTTTCTTT

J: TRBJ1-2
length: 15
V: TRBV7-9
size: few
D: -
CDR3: CASSSPGKVAYGYTF
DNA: TGTGCCAGCAGCTCCCCAGGGAAAGTCGCCTATGGCTACACCTTC

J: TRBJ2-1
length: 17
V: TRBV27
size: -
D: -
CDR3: CASSLWSSRGSYNEQFF
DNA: TGTGCCAGCAGTTTATGGTCGAGCCGGGGCAGCTACAATGAGCAGTTCTTC

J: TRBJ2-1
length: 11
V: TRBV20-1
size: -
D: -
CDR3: CSARWGNEQFF
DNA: TGCAGTGCTAGATGGGGAAATGAGCAGTTCTTC

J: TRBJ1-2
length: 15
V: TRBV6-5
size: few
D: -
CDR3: CASSYSNYSPYGYTF
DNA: TGTGCCAGCAGTTACTCGAACTACAGCCCATATGGCTACACCTTC

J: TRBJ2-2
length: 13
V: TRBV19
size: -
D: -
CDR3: CASIEAGTGELFF
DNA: TGTGCCAGTATTGAGGCGGGCACCGGGGAGCTGTTTTTT

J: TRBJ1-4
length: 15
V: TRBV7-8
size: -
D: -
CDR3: CASSPPRGRDEKLFF
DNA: TGTGCCAGCAGCCCCCCGAGGGGAAGGGATGAAAAACTGTTTTTT

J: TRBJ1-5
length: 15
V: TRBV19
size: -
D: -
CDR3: CASSIKPNRDQPQHF
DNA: TGTGCCAGTAGTATAAAGCCGAATAGGGATCAGCCCCAGCATTTT

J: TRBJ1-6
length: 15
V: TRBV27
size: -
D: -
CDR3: CASSSAVGDNSPLHF
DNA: TGTGCCAGCAGTTCGGCAGTGGGTGATAATTCACCCCTCCACTTT

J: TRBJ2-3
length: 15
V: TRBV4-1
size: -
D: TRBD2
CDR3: CASSPLAGSADTQYF
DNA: TGCGCCAGCAGCCCGCTAGCGGGATCAGCAGATACGCAGTATTTT